The rows below give T cell receptor beta chains drawn from one sample of a study of PD-1 blockade in classical Hodgkin lymphoma. Produced via immunoSEQ multiplex PCR; TCRdb's table is partial and in-frame only. This table has tens of thousands of clones, over 75% appearing once. This specimen was peripheral blood mononuclear cells (PBMCs), taken before the fourth cycle of nivolumab. These receptors originate from a human donor with classical Hodgkin lymphoma. Each CDR3 is given with its conserved first and last residue. The D gene is left open where the match is weak. Expanded clones get a size class; other rows say once, few or many, or leave the size out.

J gene,clone size,V gene,D gene,CDR3 protein,CDR3 DNA
TRBJ2-3,-,TRBV7-3,-,CASSSITGTYHTDTQYF,TGTGCCAGCAGCTCTATCACCGGGACATACCACACAGATACGCAGTATTTT
TRBJ2-5,-,TRBV7-9,-,CASSPGTTQYF,TGTGCCAGCAGCCCCGGCACGACCCAGTACTTC
TRBJ1-5,-,TRBV5-1,-,CASSAWDGTRSNQPQHF,TGCGCCAGCAGCGCCTGGGACGGAACACGTAGCAATCAGCCCCAGCATTTT
TRBJ2-1,-,TRBV5-1,TRBD2,CASSLWRGGPHEQFF,TGCGCCAGCAGCTTGTGGCGGGGGGGCCCCCATGAGCAGTTCTTC
TRBJ2-3,once,TRBV13,-,CASSRLWGLHGDYTQYF,TGTGCCAGCAGCCGACTCTGGGGGCTCCACGGAGACTATACGCAGTATTTT
TRBJ1-6,-,TRBV7-2,TRBD1,CASSLETTGGSPLHF,TGTGCCAGCAGCTTAGAGACGACAGGGGGTTCACCCCTCCACTTT
TRBJ2-1,-,TRBV16,TRBD1,CASSQYGTGDYNEQFF,TGTGCCAGCAGCCAATACGGGACAGGGGATTACAATGAGCAGTTCTTC
TRBJ1-4,-,TRBV30,-,CAWSGGMRDEKLFF,TGTGCCTGGAGCGGGGGGATGAGGGATGAAAAACTGTTTTTT
TRBJ1-1,-,TRBV5-8,-,CASRVIGTEAFF,TGTGCCAGCAGGGTAATCGGCACTGAAGCTTTCTTT
TRBJ2-5,-,TRBV30,TRBD2,CAWRRTSQGGTQYF,TGTGCCTGGAGGAGGACTAGCCAGGGAGGGACCCAGTACTTC
TRBJ1-4,once,TRBV30,-,CACHGRGVGEKLFF,TGTGCCTGTCACGGACGGGGAGTCGGGGAAAAACTGTTTTTT
TRBJ1-4,-,TRBV27,-,CASSPRDNEKLFF,TGTGCCAGCAGCCCGCGGGATAATGAAAAACTGTTTTTT
TRBJ2-3,-,TRBV19,-,CASSLASTDTQYF,TGTGCCAGTAGTCTGGCTAGCACAGATACGCAGTATTTT
TRBJ2-1,-,TRBV6-6,-,CASEGYNEQFF,TGTGCCAGCGAAGGGTATAATGAGCAGTTCTTC
TRBJ2-7,-,TRBV18,TRBD1,CASSPTGTGYEQYF,TGTGCCAGCTCACCGACCGGGACAGGGTACGAGCAGTACTTC
TRBJ2-6,-,TRBV7-9,-,CASSFTGSGANVLTF,TGTGCCAGCAGCTTTACAGGCTCTGGGGCCAACGTCCTGACTTTC
TRBJ2-1,-,TRBV6-4,-,CASNADWRPTYNEQFF,TGTGCCAGCAACGCCGACTGGAGGCCCACCTACAATGAGCAGTTCTTC
TRBJ2-1,-,TRBV9,-,CASSVSPFPEQFF,TGTGCCAGCAGCGTATCCCCCTTTCCTGAGCAGTTCTTC
TRBJ2-7,-,TRBV11-3,-,CASSRSEGSYEQYF,TGTGCCAGCAGCCGTTCCGAGGGCTCCTACGAGCAGTACTTC
TRBJ2-5,once,TRBV9,TRBD1,CASSANTGTGFLGETQYF,TGTGCCAGCAGCGCCAATACCGGGACAGGGTTCCTCGGGGAGACCCAGTACTTC
TRBJ1-3,-,TRBV19,-,CASSTEGSYSGNTIYF,TGTGCCAGTAGTACCGAGGGATCTTACTCTGGAAACACCATATATTTT
TRBJ1-4,once,TRBV5-6,-,CASSLGVEVEKLFF,TGTGCCAGCAGCTTGGGAGTGGAGGTTGAAAAACTGTTTTTT
TRBJ2-5,-,TRBV6-5,-,CASSTNRPSQGTQYF,TGTGCCAGCAGTACAAATAGACCGAGTCAAGGGACCCAGTACTTC
TRBJ1-2,-,TRBV9,TRBD1,CASKAGTGNYGYTF,TGTGCCAGCAAGGCCGGGACAGGCAACTATGGCTACACCTTC
TRBJ1-5,-,TRBV28,-,CASSYGTASNQPQHF,TGTGCCAGCAGTTACGGGACGGCTAGCAATCAGCCCCAGCATTTT
TRBJ2-7,-,TRBV29-1,TRBD1,CSVELGTGGREQYF,TGCAGCGTTGAACTGGGGACAGGGGGGCGGGAGCAGTACTTC
TRBJ1-6,-,TRBV19,TRBD1,CASSSDRDLSPLHF,TGTGCCAGTAGTTCCGACAGGGACCTTTCCCCCCTCCACTTT
TRBJ1-6,-,TRBV19,TRBD1,CASSIPMIVGTGGLGNSPLHF,TGTGCCAGTAGTATCCCGATGATTGTGGGGACAGGGGGCCTTGGTAATTCACCCCTCCACTTT
TRBJ1-6,once,TRBV6-5,TRBD1,CASSYRGPNSPLHF,TGTGCCAGCAGTTACAGGGGGCCTAATTCACCCCTCCACTTT